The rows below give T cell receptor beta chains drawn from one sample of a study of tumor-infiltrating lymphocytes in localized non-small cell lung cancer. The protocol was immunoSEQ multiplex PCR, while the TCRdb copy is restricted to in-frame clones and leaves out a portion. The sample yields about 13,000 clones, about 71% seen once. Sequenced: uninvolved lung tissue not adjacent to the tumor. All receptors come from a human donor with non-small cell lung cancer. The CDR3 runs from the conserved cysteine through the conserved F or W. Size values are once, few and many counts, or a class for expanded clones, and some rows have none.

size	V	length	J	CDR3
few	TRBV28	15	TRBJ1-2	CASSFTRYANYGYTF
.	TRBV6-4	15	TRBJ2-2	CASSDSGRETGELFF
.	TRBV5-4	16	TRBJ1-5	CASSLASQGSRGPQHF
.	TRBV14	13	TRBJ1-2	CASSQSVTYGYTF
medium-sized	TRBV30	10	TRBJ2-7	CAWSVDAQYF
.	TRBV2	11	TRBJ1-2	CASGEYYGYTF
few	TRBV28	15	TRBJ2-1	CASRRSGGAPNEQFF
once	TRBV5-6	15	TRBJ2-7	CASSRGLALTYEQYF
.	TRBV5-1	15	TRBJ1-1	CASSPRTGQNTEAFF
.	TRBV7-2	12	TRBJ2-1	CASSLWANEQFF
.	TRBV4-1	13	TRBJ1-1	CASSGKASTEAFF
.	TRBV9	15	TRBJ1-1	CASSAGQFMNTEAFF
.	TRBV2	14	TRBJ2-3	CASMGTISTDTQYF
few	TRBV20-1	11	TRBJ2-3	CSAYGADTQYF
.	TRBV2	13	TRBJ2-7	CASSSGQGYEQYF
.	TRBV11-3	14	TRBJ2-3	CASSCLDSPDTQYF
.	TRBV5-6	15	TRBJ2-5	CASSLGQASQETQYF
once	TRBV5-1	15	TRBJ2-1	CASTRGGDFSGAQFF
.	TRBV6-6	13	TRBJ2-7	CASSSSNEYEQYF
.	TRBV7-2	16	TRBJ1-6	CASSSDYSGWDSPLHF
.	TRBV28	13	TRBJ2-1	CASSLWVAGGQFF
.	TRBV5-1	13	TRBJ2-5	CASSSGREETQYF
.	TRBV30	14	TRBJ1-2	CAWSGIDRGFDYTF
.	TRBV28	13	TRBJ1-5	CASRTGGYQPQHF
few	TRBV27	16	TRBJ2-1	CASNRRQDRGSGEQFF
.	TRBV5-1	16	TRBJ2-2	CASSPAGGFDAGELFF
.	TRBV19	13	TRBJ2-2	CASRGLSTGELFF
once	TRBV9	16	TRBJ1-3	CASSVALGSSGNTIYF
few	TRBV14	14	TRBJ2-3	CASSQDNAVYTQYF
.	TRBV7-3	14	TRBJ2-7	CASSLSVNSYEQYF
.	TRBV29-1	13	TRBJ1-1	CSVFEGPGTEAFF
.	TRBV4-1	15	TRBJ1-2	CASSQVDVLMGGYTF
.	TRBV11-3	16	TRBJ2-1	CASSSRTSGRPNEQFF
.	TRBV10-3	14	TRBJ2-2	CAIKGLADTGELFF
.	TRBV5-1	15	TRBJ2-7	CASSPGTSEYYEQYF
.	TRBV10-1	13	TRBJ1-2	CASGTEGPNGYTF
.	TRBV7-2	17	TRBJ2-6	CASSFRTGDSGANVLTF
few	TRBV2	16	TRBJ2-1	CASERQLPDGQNEQFF
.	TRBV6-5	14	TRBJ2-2	CATKLWMNTGELFF
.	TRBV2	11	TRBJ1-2	CASAGWYGYTF
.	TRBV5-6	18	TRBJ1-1	CASSWLGQGAPMNTEAFF
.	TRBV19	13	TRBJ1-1	CASSIGGWTEAFF
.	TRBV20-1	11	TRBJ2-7	CSAQDGYEQYF
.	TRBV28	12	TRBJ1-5	CASSLRGQPQHF
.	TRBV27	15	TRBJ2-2	CASRIAGGNTGELFF
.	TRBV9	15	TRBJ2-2	CASSIRDLNTGELFF
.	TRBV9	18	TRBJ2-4	CASSVGEGPPLAKNIQYF